A selection of T cell receptor beta chains follows, all from one sample in a study of technical replicates of blood from a handful of donors. Data came from immunoSEQ multiplex PCR; TCRdb stores just in-frame clones and leaves some out. The table records 60,000 to 85,000 clones, approximately 96% of them present only once. Sequencing input: T cells isolated from PBMCs. The receptors derive from a human donor in good health. CDR3s leave out the opening cysteine and the closing phenylalanine or tryptophan. The order of the fields is CDR3 protein, V gene.

CDR3: ASSTPIQGQRYEQY; V: TRBV27
CDR3: ASSQVPSGGGQPQH; V: TRBV4-1
CDR3: SVVEESPRVNNEQF; V: TRBV29-1
CDR3: ASSITEVAGTEAF; V: TRBV5-1
CDR3: ASSAQTRGFDNEQF; V: TRBV5-4
CDR3: ASSLLSTDTQY; V: TRBV7-9
CDR3: ASGDRGAGVEAF; V: TRBV10-2
CDR3: ASSPSANSLSNTEAF; V: TRBV18
CDR3: ASSHPIKPYNEQF; V: TRBV4-1
CDR3: ASSLAGQPGNTIY; V: TRBV5-4
CDR3: ASSPPLTGEGEQY; V: TRBV7-9
CDR3: ASSPEGRYEQF; V: TRBV18
CDR3: ASSVGGTYEQY; V: TRBV9
CDR3: AWISTGSLGAF; V: TRBV30
CDR3: ASSPYRGLDFNEKLF; V: TRBV4-1
CDR3: ASSFRLGLSSTDTQY; V: TRBV5-1
CDR3: ASSPLWNTGELF; V: TRBV7-9
CDR3: ASSEDRGSLNEQF; V: TRBV10-2
CDR3: ASSKLASANTGELF; V: TRBV19
CDR3: ASSLSLGAGSGELF; V: TRBV7-7
CDR3: ATVRDRGQPQH; V: TRBV6-1
CDR3: ASSLRGSGTGELF; V: TRBV7-9
CDR3: ASSYGQSGSPLH; V: TRBV27
CDR3: ASSLSSDRGTEAF; V: TRBV11-2
CDR3: ASSQAGTSVYEQY; V: TRBV4-2
CDR3: ASSVELGRATDTQY; V: TRBV9
CDR3: ASSLDKYEQY; V: TRBV6-5
CDR3: ASSGSSGSGNEQY; V: TRBV28
CDR3: ASSELWGPDQPQH; V: TRBV6-1
CDR3: ASSFRGGLNYGYT; V: TRBV5-6
CDR3: ASSIDRGRDGYT; V: TRBV19
CDR3: ASSELPGDTPLH; V: TRBV6-1
CDR3: ASSLVGGTGVEQY; V: TRBV5-6
CDR3: ASSSSYLAGGRDEQF; V: TRBV7-2
CDR3: ASSSIAGTGRQGEQY; V: TRBV11-2
CDR3: ASRGLAGNYEQY; V: TRBV11-2
CDR3: ASSFAGKNSYEQY; V: TRBV5-1
CDR3: ASSFGGVEQF; V: TRBV7-9
CDR3: ASSQDRDYSDTQY; V: TRBV4-1
CDR3: ASSLYRGRENEQY; V: TRBV5-4